Presented here are 3 T cell receptor beta chains from one specimen sequenced in a study of T cells in Graves' hyperthyroidism and ophthalmopathy. Researchers took RNA transcripts and amplified the TCR beta CDR3 regions from them. The TCR CDR3 first-round RT-PCR relied on the HTBI primer set. Using its own MiXCR run on the multiplex PCR reads, TCRdb lists one record per CDR3 protein. Of a few hundred thousand distinct CDR3 sequences listed, roughly 16% were seen once; the top ten hold more than 3%. The sequencing sample was made of blood. The receptors shown here come from a woman between 35 and 50 years old with Graves' ophthalmopathy.

Only a few counts were recorded for this clonotype. A junction boundary mismatches the germline segment, possibly from a read error. The chain links TRBV29-1 to TRBJ2-1; the D is unclear. The germline V gene has CDR1 SQVTM and CDR2 ANQGSEA. This CDR3 spans 16 amino acids. CDR3 in amino acids: CSVNSPGGVSYSEQFF. DNA of the CDR3: TGCAGCGTGAACAGCCCGGGTGGGGTCTCCTACAGTGAGCAGTTCTTC.

This clonotype occurred a few times. The chain carries TRBV5-1 and TRBJ1-5; TRBD1 might be the D (5 bases). Trimming took off 4 bases at V and 4 bases at J, with 12 bases between the two ends. The V gene's germline CDR1 is SGHRS and CDR2 YFSETQ. The CDR3 loop spans 14 amino acids. CDR3 DNA: TGCGCCAGCAGCCCTACCTCAGGGAATCAGCCCCAGCATTTT. Protein sequence: CASSPTSGNQPQHF.

This clonotype was counted at least ten times. The chain is built from TRBV12-3 or TRBV12-4 and TRBJ1-4, with D maybe TRBD1 (6 bases). CDR3 size: 14 residues. Trimming removed 6 bases at V and 5 bases at J, with 13 bases between. CDR3 nucleotide sequence: TGTGCCAGCAGACAGGGACGGGGAAATGAAAAACTGTTTTTT. It encodes CASRQGRGNEKLFF.